A single sample is the source of the 3 T cell receptor beta chains below, sequenced in a study of PD-1 blockade in classical Hodgkin lymphoma. Following autologous stem cell transplantation, relapse occurred in every patient, and exposure to brentuximab vedotin varied. This table comes from immunoSEQ multiplex PCR, and its TCRdb copy is limited to in-frame clones, with some not included. The sample yields 55,000 to 80,000 clones, about nine tenths seen once. The sequencing here drew on peripheral blood mononuclear cells (PBMCs), taken at baseline. The receptor source for this set is a human donor with classical Hodgkin lymphoma.

CDR3 DNA: TGTGCCAGCAGCTTCGGGGGGCTGGAAGAGACCCAGTACTTC. Protein: CASSFGGLEETQYF. The chain joins TRBV7-3 to TRBJ2-5; tentatively, D is TRBD2 (7 bases). The V and J ends lost 3 bases and 3 bases respectively, with 11 bases between them. There are 14 residues in the CDR3. Germline V gives CDR1 SGHTA, CDR2 FQGTGA. Filled out from reference TRBV7-3 and TRBJ2-5, the complete variable domain reads GAGVSQTPSNKVTEKGKYVELRCDPISGHTALYWYRQSLGQGPEFLIYFQGTGAADDSGLPNDRFFAVRPEGSVSTLKIQRTERGDSAVYLCASSFGGLEETQYFGPGTRLLVL.

This chain uses TRBV7-9 with TRBJ1-1; D not resolved. Trimming stripped 1 base from V and 1 base from J, with 4 bases between. Germline lookup yields CDR1 SEHNR and CDR2 FQNEAQ (reference sequence). CDR3 size: 13 residues. The CDR3 loop reads CASSLGWNTEAFF. Written as DNA, the CDR3 is TGTGCCAGCAGCTTAGGGTGGAACACTGAAGCTTTCTTT.

The CDR3 loop is CASSVRTGRVLSNYGYTF. DNA of the CDR3: TGTGCCAGCAGTGTCCGAACAGGGAGGGTCTTGTCCAACTATGGCTACACCTTC. The V call is TRBV28, the J call TRBJ1-2, with TRBD1 as a possible D gene (6 bases). The CDR3 is made up of 18 amino acids. The V end lost 5 bases, the J end lost 2 bases, and 24 bases lay between the germline ends. Germline lookup yields CDR1 MDHEN and CDR2 SYDVKM.